One T cell receptor beta chain is described in this entry. What antigen it recognizes has not been identified. Base qualities are not at hand, and no much larger clone is one base apart. The data belong to a study of identical twins (dated by TCRdb to 2016 to 2018). Regarding the research as a whole: To test whether fetal clonotypes persist, the study used deep sequencing on TCR alpha and beta repertoires from monozygotic twins, unrelated adults of various ages, and cord blood. Replicate twin experiments were performed at different times using different library preparation protocols to rule out contamination.

The germline V gene sets CDR1 to MDHEN and CDR2 to SYDVKM. The CDR3 starts with the cysteine, ends with the phenylalanine, and has 16 residues. Just the 48-base CDR3 DNA is kept, in frame starting at base 1. The V and J ends are trimmed by 4 bases and 2 bases, leaving 18 bases between them. The library came from 5' RACE. Sequencer: Illumina HiSeq 2000. Template switching added a universal primer binding site, and the final cDNA carried a unique molecular identifier that allowed TCR cDNA molecules to be counted accurately. Specific primers in the conserved constant-segment region were used to synthesize first-strand cDNA for the TCR alpha and beta chains. To control for contamination, every cDNA library carried two barcodes: a SMART-Mk sample barcode plus Illumina barcodes. Two successive PCR steps introduced TruSeq adapter sequences along with Illumina sample barcodes. Sequencing of the TCR alpha and beta cDNA libraries was done on the Illumina HiSeq platform using custom primers. Processing in the source paper ran as follows. MiGEC processed the raw reads to extract unique molecular identifiers, while MiXCR was used to determine the CDR3 positions. For each individual, recombination models were inferred using an EM algorithm with the repgenHMM and IGoR tools. The tcR package in R was used for shared clonotype analysis, with sharing normalized by the product of cloneset sizes. Out-of-frame nonproductive sequences were analyzed to study raw recombination free of thymic and clonal selection effects. TCRdb passed the public sequencing reads through fastp at Q25 and MiXCR, retaining productive beta sequences. Each entry merges the rows of one CDR3 protein and shows their most common DNA and genes. None of the V and J calls come from the authors' own analysis; TCRdb made them. Present in this sample are more than 1.5 million distinct CDR3 sequences, roughly 35% of which were seen just once. The top ten clones comprise approximately 0.29% of the sample.

All donors were healthy Caucasians. What the study reported, not specific to this receptor: Excess twin sharing in beta out-of-frame sequences was weaker because fewer shared sequences lowered the signal-to-noise ratio. In monozygotic twins, out-of-frame TCR alpha sharing was systematically underestimated by recombination models, although the models agreed with sharing between unrelated individuals. Zero-insertion analyses could be partly confounded by invariant T cells such as MAIT and iNKT, though diverse VJ usage argued against such confounding for most clonotypes. Because the same donors could not be followed over many years, the conclusions relied on cross-sectional statistical analysis. Abundant cord blood beta clonotypes had fewer insertions, young adult naive repertoires showed a similar but weaker trend, and memory repertoires showed no such trend. Compared with coincidental sharing between unrelated individuals, an excess of low generation-probability sequences was observed among out-of-frame TCR alpha sequences shared between twins.

The chain uses TRBV28 and TRBJ2-7; a tentative D match to TRBD2 spans 6 bases. Sequencing was performed on cord blood. The receptor was isolated from a newborn girl in good health. The sequence in DNA is TGTGCCAGCAGTTCCCCCCTTGGAGGGCTGGCCTACGAGCAGTACTTC. Its product reads: CASSSPLGGLAYEQYF.